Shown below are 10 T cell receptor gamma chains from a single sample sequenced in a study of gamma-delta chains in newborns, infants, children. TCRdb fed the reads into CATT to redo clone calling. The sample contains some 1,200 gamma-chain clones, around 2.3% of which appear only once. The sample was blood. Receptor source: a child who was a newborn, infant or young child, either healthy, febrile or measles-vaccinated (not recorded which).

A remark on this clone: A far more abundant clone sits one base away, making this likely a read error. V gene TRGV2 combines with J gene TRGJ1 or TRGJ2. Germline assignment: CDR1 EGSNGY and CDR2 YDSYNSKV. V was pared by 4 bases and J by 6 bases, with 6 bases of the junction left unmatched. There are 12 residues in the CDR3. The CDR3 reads CATWDGLYKKLF. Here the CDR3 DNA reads TGTGCCACCTGGGATGGGCTTTATAAGAAACTCTTT.

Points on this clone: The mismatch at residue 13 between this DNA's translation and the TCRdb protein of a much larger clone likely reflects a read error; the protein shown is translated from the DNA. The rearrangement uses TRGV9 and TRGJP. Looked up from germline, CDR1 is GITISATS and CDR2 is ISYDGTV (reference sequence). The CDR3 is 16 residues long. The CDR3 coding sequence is TGTGCCTTGTGGGAGGTGCACAAGTTGGGCAAAAAAGTCAAGGTATTT. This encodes CALWEVHKLGKKVKVF.

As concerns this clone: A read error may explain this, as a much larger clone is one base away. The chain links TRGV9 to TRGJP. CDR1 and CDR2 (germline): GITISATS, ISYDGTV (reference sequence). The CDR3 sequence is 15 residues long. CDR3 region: CALWEDELGKKIRVF. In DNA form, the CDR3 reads TGTGCCTTGTGGGAGGATGAGTTGGGCAAAAAAATCAGGGTATTT.

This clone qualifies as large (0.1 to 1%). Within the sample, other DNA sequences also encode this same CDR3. The CDR3 here is CATWDGQSVSDWIKTF. The CDR3 DNA follows: TGTGCCACCTGGGACGGGCAATCGGTTAGTGATTGGATCAAGACGTTT. V gene TRGV2 combines with J gene TRGJP2. Looked up from germline, CDR1 is EGSNGY and CDR2 is YDSYNSKV. With 0 bases clipped from V and 4 bases from J, the junction kept 8 bases outside the gene matches. CDR3 length equals 16 residues.

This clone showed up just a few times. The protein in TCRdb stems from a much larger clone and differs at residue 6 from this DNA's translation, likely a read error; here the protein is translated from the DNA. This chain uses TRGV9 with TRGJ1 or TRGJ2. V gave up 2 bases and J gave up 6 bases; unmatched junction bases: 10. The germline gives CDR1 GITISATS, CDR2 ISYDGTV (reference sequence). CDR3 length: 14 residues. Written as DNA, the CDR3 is TGTGCCTTGTGGGAGGAGCAGGTGGGTTATAAGAAACTCTTT. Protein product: CALWEEQVGYKKLF.

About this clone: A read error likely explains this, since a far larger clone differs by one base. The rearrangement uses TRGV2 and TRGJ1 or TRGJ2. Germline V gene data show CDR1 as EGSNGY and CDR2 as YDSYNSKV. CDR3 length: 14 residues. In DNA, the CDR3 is TGTGCCACCTGGGGCGGGCTGAATCGGAAGAAGAAACTCTTT. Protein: CATWGGLNRKKKLF.

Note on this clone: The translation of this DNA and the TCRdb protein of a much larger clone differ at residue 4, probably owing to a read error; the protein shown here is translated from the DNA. Here the CDR3 DNA reads TGTGCCTTGCGGGAGGTGGAGTATTATAAGAAACTCTTT. It encodes CALREVEYYKKLF. The J gene is TRGJ1 or TRGJ2, the V gene TRGV9. The germline CDR1 and CDR2 sequences are GITISATS and ISYDGTV (reference sequence). The CDR3 totals 13 residues.

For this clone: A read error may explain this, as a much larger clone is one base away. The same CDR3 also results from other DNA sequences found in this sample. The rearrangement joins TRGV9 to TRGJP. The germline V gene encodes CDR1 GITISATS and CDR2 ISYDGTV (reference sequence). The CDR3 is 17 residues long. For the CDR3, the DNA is TGTGCCTTGTGGGAGGTGCAGGTAGGGTTGGGTAAAAAGATCAAGGTATTT. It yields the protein CALWEVQVGLGKKIKVF.

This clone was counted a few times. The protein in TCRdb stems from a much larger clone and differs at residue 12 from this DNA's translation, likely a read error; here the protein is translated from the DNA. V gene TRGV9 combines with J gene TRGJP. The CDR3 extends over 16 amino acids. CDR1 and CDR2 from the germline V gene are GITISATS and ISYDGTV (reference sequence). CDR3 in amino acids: CALWDPQELGKEIKVF. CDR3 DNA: TGTGCCTTGTGGGACCCACAAGAGTTGGGCAAAGAAATCAAGGTATTT.

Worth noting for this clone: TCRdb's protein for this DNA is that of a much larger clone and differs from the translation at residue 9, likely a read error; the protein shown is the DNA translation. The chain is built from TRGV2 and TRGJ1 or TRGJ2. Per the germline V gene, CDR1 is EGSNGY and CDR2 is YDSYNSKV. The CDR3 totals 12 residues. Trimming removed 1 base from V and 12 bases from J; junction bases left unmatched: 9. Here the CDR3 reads CATWDGLNRKLF. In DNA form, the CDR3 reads TGTGCCACCTGGGACGGACTGAATAGGAAACTCTTT.